The clone carrying this TCR beta chain was observed at least ten times. Its target is unknown. The entry originates in a study of early T cells in non-severe SARS-CoV-2 infection. Looking at the study overall: Alpha and beta chains were unpaired, from unsorted whole-blood bulk RNA. Findings and limits, study-wide: Matching against VDJdb likely underestimated virus-specific expansions, favoring anti-spike CD8.

The trim removed 2 bases at V and 3 bases at J, leaving 8 bases unmatched. There are 16 residues in the CDR3. CDR1 is LGHNA, CDR2 YNFKEQ, per germline. Separate cDNA molecules each had unique molecular identifiers attached to them. TCRdb used MiXCR to reprocess the 5' RACE reads, holding one entry per CDR3 protein. The sample lists about 33,000 distinct CDR3 sequences; approximately 5% were seen once. The rearrangement joins TRBV4-2 to TRBJ2-3; TRBD1 aligns across 7 bases. This TCR was sampled from an adult who was a healthcare worker with PCR-confirmed SARS-CoV-2 infection or an uninfected control (not recorded which). Sequencing was performed on whole blood. In DNA form, the CDR3 reads TGTGCCAGCAGCCAACCTCAGGGACAGCGTACAGATACGCAGTATTTT. This gives the protein CASSQPQGQRTDTQYF.